The 29 T cell receptor beta chains in this list originate from one sample, sequenced in a study of vaccination effects on CD4 cells after COVID-19. Repertoires were generated with immunoSEQ multiplex PCR, while TCRdb's copy carries only in-frame clones and drops some. The table has under 35,000 clones, about 67% seen once. The antigens of these receptors remain unknown. ViraFEST used viral peptide pools to expand antigen-specific CD4+ T cells before sequencing. Isolation of CD4+ T cells took place after more than 9 days of culture. Either the mRNA-1273 or the BNT162b2 vaccine was given to participants as two doses. This specimen was CD4+ T cells from PBMCs cultured with HCoV-NL63 spike peptides, taken after COVID-19 vaccination. These receptors came from a human donor who received a COVID-19 vaccine.

This clone is a singleton in its sample. The CDR3 here is CSVLLNGGTNEKLFF. The CDR3 DNA reads as TGCAGCGTTCTATTAAATGGGGGGACTAATGAAAAACTGTTTTTT. This rearrangement joins TRBV29-1 to TRBJ1-4, with D possibly being TRBD1 (5 bases). CDR1 is SQVTM, CDR2 ANQGSEA, per germline. The CDR3 extends over 15 amino acids. Trimming took off 5 bases at V and 2 bases at J, with 15 bases between the two ends.

V usage is TRBV3-1 (or the pseudogene TRBV3-2) and J usage is TRBJ1-2; the D is unclear. The CDR3 totals 13 residues. V lost 2 bases to trimming and J lost 8 bases, with 12 bases between them. Germline V gives CDR1 LGHDT, CDR2 YNNKEL (reference sequence). CDR3 amino acids: CASSQRTDGGYTF. DNA for the CDR3: TGTGCCAGCAGCCAACGGACTGACGGCGGCTACACCTTC.

J is TRBJ2-2 and V is TRBV19, with 12 positions matching TRBD2. The J segment lost 5 bases and the V segment lost 6 bases, leaving 10 bases of the junction unmatched. This CDR3 spans 17 amino acids. The germline gives CDR1 LNHDA, CDR2 SQIVND (reference sequence). The CDR3, as DNA: TGTGCCAGTAGCCCAGCTAGCGGGAGGGCGCGAACCGGGGAGCTGTTTTTT. It encodes CASSPASGRARTGELFF.

J is TRBJ2-1 and V is TRBV11-3; D not certain. V shed 1 base and J shed 0 bases, with 4 bases lying between them. The length of the CDR3 is 14 residues. Germline CDR1 and CDR2: SGHNT and YENEEA. The CDR3 DNA follows: TGTGCCAGCAGCTTAGCCAGCTCCTACAATGAGCAGTTCTTC. Its translation: CASSLASSYNEQFF.

The chain joins TRBV5-1 to TRBJ2-7, with D unclear. CDR1 is SGHRS and CDR2 is YFSETQ in the germline V gene. The V gene lost 0 bases and the J gene lost 4 bases, with 5 bases spanning the gap. The CDR3 spans 12 residues. CDR3 residues: CASSLDTYEQYF. CDR3 DNA sequence: TGCGCCAGCAGCTTGGATACATACGAGCAGTACTTC.

This chain uses TRBV11-1 with TRBJ1-1; D is unresolved. This CDR3 comprises 12 residues. CDR1 and CDR2 from the germline V gene are SGHAT and FQDESV (reference sequence). V lost 4 bases and J 4 bases, leaving 7 bases between the germline ends. The CDR3 is CASSSLSTEAFF. The CDR3 region has the DNA TGTGCCAGCAGCTCCCTAAGCACTGAAGCTTTCTTT.

The chain has TRBV6-4 and TRBJ1-6; D call uncertain. CDR3 size: 14 residues. Germline V gene data show CDR1 as MRHNA and CDR2 as SNTAGT. With 5 bases removed from V and 6 bases from J, the gap between germline ends came to 11 bases. CDR3 bases: TGTGCCAGCAGTTTCGGGGTTGGTAATTCACCCCTCCACTTT. Translation gives CASSFGVGNSPLHF.

V is TRBV7-2 and J is TRBJ2-3, with unresolved D. CDR1 and CDR2 from the germline V gene are SGHTA and FQGNSA. The CDR3 consists of 13 residues. The V gene lost 0 bases and the J gene lost 4 bases, with 5 bases spanning the gap. The DNA for the CDR3 is TGTGCCAGCAGCTTAGCCGAGCCAGATACGCAGTATTTT. Translated: CASSLAEPDTQYF.

The rearrangement joins TRBV18 to TRBJ2-5; weak D call: TRBD1 (6 bases). V was shortened by 5 bases and J by 1 base, with 8 bases between the two germline ends. The CDR3 is 13 residues long. From germline, CDR1 is KGHSH and CDR2 LQKENI. CDR3 residues: CASSRDTQETQYF. The CDR3 coding sequence is TGTGCCAGCTCAAGGGACACCCAAGAGACCCAGTACTTC.

This clone occurred a few times. The chain couples TRBV5-6 to TRBJ2-7; D call uncertain. The CDR3 is made up of 17 amino acids. The germline V gene encodes CDR1 SGHDT and CDR2 YYEEEE. V lost 2 bases and J 3 bases, leaving 21 bases between the germline ends. The CDR3 coding sequence is TGTGCCAGCAGCTTCCGTACCCGTACCCCAATCAACTACGAGCAGTACTTC. As protein: CASSFRTRTPINYEQYF.

The chain combines TRBV24-1 with TRBJ2-7; the D gene is possibly TRBD1 (6 bases). The CDR3 length is 14 residues. The V and J ends lost 3 bases and 5 bases respectively, with 13 bases between them. Germline CDR1 and CDR2: KGHDR and SFDVKD. CDR3 sequence reads: CATSDPTGTDEQYF. Here the CDR3 DNA reads TGTGCCACCAGTGATCCGACAGGTACCGACGAGCAGTACTTC.

The chain recombines TRBV6-5 with TRBJ2-4; D not certain. V lost 5 bases and J lost 5, with 13 bases in between. The CDR3 sequence is 14 residues long. Germline-derived CDR1 and CDR2 are MNHEY and SVGAGI. Here the CDR3 reads CASSTPELQNIQYF. As DNA, the CDR3 is TGTGCCAGCAGTACCCCCGAGCTTCAAAACATTCAGTACTTC.

This chain joins TRBV21-1 and TRBJ1-5; TRBD1 was called by the table and not checked on the DNA. TRBV21-1 is a recognized pseudogene. The CDR3 length is 18 residues. This chain's CDR3 is CASSKEDRQRYSNQPQHF. Here the CDR3 DNA reads TGTGCCAGCAGCAAAGAGGACAGACAAAGGTATAGCAATCAGCCCCAGCATTTT.

The CDR3 here is CASSLLGVTEAFF. CDR3 nucleotide sequence: TGTGCCAGCAGTTTACTGGGGGTAACTGAAGCTTTCTTT. The V gene is TRBV27, the J gene TRBJ1-1; D might be TRBD1 (5 bases). CDR1 is MNHEY and CDR2 is SMNVEV in the germline V gene (reference sequence). The V end lost 2 bases, the J end lost 5 bases, and 9 bases lay between the germline ends. The CDR3 sequence is 13 residues long.

This sequence joins TRBV2 and TRBJ1-1; tentative D call: TRBD1 (6 bases). Trimming removed 6 bases at V and 3 bases at J, with 17 bases between. CDR3 length: 15 amino acids. Germline CDR1 and CDR2: SNHLY and FYNNEI. The CDR3 sequence is CASRPPGKGDTEAFF. Written as DNA, the CDR3 is TGTGCCAGCAGACCTCCCGGGAAGGGGGACACTGAAGCTTTCTTT.

The CDR3 sequence: CASSRSDNTEAFF. In DNA form, the CDR3 reads TGTGCCAGTAGTCGGTCGGACAACACTGAAGCTTTCTTT. The V and J genes are TRBV19 and TRBJ1-1, with D uncertain. The CDR3 totals 13 residues. V lost 5 bases, J lost 2 bases, and 9 bases lay in between. Germline values: CDR1 LNHDA, CDR2 SQIVND (reference sequence). Variable domain in full (rest from reference TRBV19 and TRBJ1-1): DGGITQSPKYLFRKEGQNVTLSCEQNLNHDAMYWYRQDPGQGLRLIYYSQIVNDFQKGDIAEGYSVSREKKESFPLTVTSAQKNPTAFYLCASSRSDNTEAFFGQGTRLTVV.

V usage is TRBV7-9 and J usage is TRBJ2-1; D not certain. The ends were cut back, 1 base at V and 3 bases at J, with 13 bases in the middle. From germline, CDR1 is SEHNR and CDR2 FQNEAQ (reference sequence). The CDR3 is 16 residues long. The CDR3 here is CASSLGGTLYYNEQFF. CDR3 DNA: TGTGCCAGCAGCTTAGGAGGTACGTTATACTACAATGAGCAGTTCTTC. Supplemented by reference TRBV7-9 and TRBJ2-1, the full variable domain reads DTGVSQNPRHKITKRGQNVTFRCDPISEHNRLYWYRQTLGQGPEFLTYFQNEAQLEKSRLLSDRFSAERPKGSFSTLEIQRTEQGDSAMYLCASSLGGTLYYNEQFFGPGTRLTVL.

The rearrangement links TRBV25-1 to TRBJ2-1, with D possibly matching TRBD1 (5 bases). Germline values: CDR1 MGHDK, CDR2 SYGVNS. The CDR3 is 14 amino acids. V was clipped by 4 bases and J by 5 bases, with 12 bases between them. The CDR3 loop reads CASSARADNNEQFF. CDR3 DNA: TGTGCCAGCAGTGCCAGGGCCGATAACAATGAGCAGTTCTTC.

This clone was detected a few times. This sequence joins TRBV19 and TRBJ2-7, with D unclear. CDR1 is LNHDA, CDR2 SQIVND, per germline (reference sequence). V lost 6 bases and J lost 1, with 13 bases in between. This CDR3 region has 14 residues. CDR3 amino acids: CASRSGSESYEQYF. The CDR3 nucleotides are TGTGCCAGTAGATCCGGCTCGGAGTCCTACGAGCAGTACTTC.

The V gene is TRBV19, the J gene TRBJ1-1; 9 bases line up with TRBD1. This CDR3 comprises 18 residues. CDR1 is LNHDA and CDR2 is SQIVND in the germline V gene (reference sequence). V lost 3 bases and J lost 1; bases outside the gene matches: 12. Here the CDR3 reads CASSITVPGQGPNTEAFF. The CDR3 coding sequence is TGTGCCAGTAGTATTACTGTCCCGGGACAGGGACCGAACACTGAAGCTTTCTTT.

The CDR3 DNA reads TGTGCCAGCAGCCCCCTCAGCAGTAATTCACCCCTCCACTTT. Its translation: CASSPLSSNSPLHF. This chain joins TRBV7-9 and TRBJ1-6, with D unclear. Germline V lookup: CDR1 SEHNR, CDR2 FQNEAQ (reference sequence). Trimming cost V 5 bases and J 6 bases, with 11 bases left between them. This CDR3 is built from 14 residues.

This chain uses TRBV25-1 with TRBJ1-3; TRBD1 is a possible D gene (5 bases). This CDR3 is 16 amino acids long. Trimming pared 7 bases from V and 0 bases from J, leaving 16 bases between. Germline V gives CDR1 MGHDK, CDR2 SYGVNS. CDR3: CASTTRDGPSGNTIYF. DNA for the CDR3: TGTGCCAGCACCACCCGGGACGGCCCCTCTGGAAACACCATATATTTT.

The genes are TRBV29-1 and TRBJ1-2, with D hard to call. The germline CDR1 and CDR2 sequences are SQVTM and ANQGSEA. Trimming took 4 bases from V and 0 from J, leaving 9 bases between them. The CDR3 is 13 residues long. The CDR3 spells CSVGEETNYGYTF. The CDR3 region has the DNA TGCAGCGTTGGCGAAGAAACTAACTATGGCTACACCTTC.

The chain links TRBV5-1 to TRBJ2-2, with 8 bases matching TRBD1. The V and J ends lost 0 bases and 3 bases, in that order; junction bases with no gene match: 7. This CDR3 is built from 17 residues. The V gene's germline CDR1 is SGHRS and CDR2 YFSETQ. This CDR3 is CASSLGNRGSDTGELFF. CDR3 coding DNA: TGCGCCAGCAGCTTGGGGAACAGGGGGTCGGACACCGGGGAGCTGTTTTTT.

This clone showed up just a few times. The chain links TRBV13 to TRBJ1-2; the match to TRBD1 covers 8 bases. V lost 0 bases, J lost 3 bases, and 3 bases stayed unmatched. Germline assignment: CDR1 PRHDT and CDR2 FYEKMQ (reference sequence). This CDR3 comprises 15 residues. The CDR3 spells CASSLGRGHDYGYTF. As DNA, the CDR3 is TGTGCCAGCAGCTTAGGCAGGGGGCATGACTATGGCTACACCTTC.

This chain joins TRBV24-1 and TRBJ2-1; no definite D call. The ends were cut back, 5 bases at V and 0 bases at J, with 7 bases in the middle. The CDR3 contains 14 residues. CDR1 is KGHDR and CDR2 is SFDVKD in the germline V gene. CDR3 sequence (DNA): TGTGCCACCAGTGGGGCCCCCTCCTACAATGAGCAGTTCTTC. Amino acids: CATSGAPSYNEQFF.

This clone was detected only a few times. The CDR3 DNA follows: TGTGCCAGCAGCTTGGACGACACAGGGAACTATGGCTACACCTTC. The encoded protein is CASSLDDTGNYGYTF. The J gene is TRBJ1-2, the V gene TRBV5-4, with D maybe TRBD1 (6 bases). V was shortened by 0 bases and J by 2 bases, with 11 bases between the two germline ends. The CDR3 is 15 residues long. Germline V gene data show CDR1 as SGHNT and CDR2 as YYREEE (reference sequence). The full variable domain, its missing parts supplied by reference TRBV5-4 and TRBJ1-2, is ETGVTQSPTHLIKTRGQQVTLRCSSQSGHNTVSWYQQALGQGPQFIFQYYREEENGRGNFPPRFSGLQFPNYSSELNVNALELDDSALYLCASSLDDTGNYGYTFGSGTRLTVV.

The gene calls are TRBV14 and TRBJ1-4; 7 positions agree with TRBD1. Germline-derived CDR1 and CDR2 are SGHDN and FVKESK. V shed 4 bases, J shed 5 bases, and the junction held 7 bases outside the gene matches. The CDR3 extends over 15 amino acids. The CDR3 DNA reads TGTGCCAGCAGCCCTAGACAGGGAAGGAATGAAAAACTGTTTTTT. Its translation: CASSPRQGRNEKLFF. Complete variable domain (other parts from reference TRBV14 and TRBJ1-4): EAGVTQFPSHSVIEKGQTVTLRCDPISGHDNLYWYRRVMGKEIKFLLHFVKESKQDESGMPNNRFLAERTGGTYSTLKVQPAELEDSGVYFCASSPRQGRNEKLFFGSGTQLSVL.

The V call is TRBV12-5, the J call TRBJ1-1; D gene uncertain. The germline V gene has CDR1 LGHNT and CDR2 FRNRAP. Trimming removed 0 bases at V and 9 bases at J, with 8 bases between. The CDR3 covers 12 residues. CDR3 sequence (DNA): TGTGCTAGTGGTTTGGTATCCCCTCAAGCTTTCTTT. Protein product: CASGLVSPQAFF.